The T cell receptor beta chain under discussion was sequenced for a study of shared clonotypes between healthy human individuals. General study points: Some naive CD4 clonotypes, 5% to 5.5%, turned up in common across four donors.

The germline V and J ends were trimmed by 2 bases and 6 bases, with 8 bases remaining between them. This CDR3 has 12 residues. The germline gives CDR1 SNHLY, CDR2 FYNNEI. The repertoire was sequenced with immunoSEQ multiplex PCR; TCRdb's copy has only in-frame clones and lacks some. The table lists about a million clones, 75% of them singletons. A note on this clone: Its specificity is not known.

This sequence joins TRBV2 and TRBJ2-7; no clear D gene. The sequenced sample consisted of memory CD4+ T cells sorted from blood. Subset described: CD45RA-negative fraction. This sequence was found in a man between 18 and 35 years old in good health. The DNA of the CDR3 is TGTGCCAGCAGTGAACATAAAGGCGAGCAGTACTTC. Its protein product is CASSEHKGEQYF.